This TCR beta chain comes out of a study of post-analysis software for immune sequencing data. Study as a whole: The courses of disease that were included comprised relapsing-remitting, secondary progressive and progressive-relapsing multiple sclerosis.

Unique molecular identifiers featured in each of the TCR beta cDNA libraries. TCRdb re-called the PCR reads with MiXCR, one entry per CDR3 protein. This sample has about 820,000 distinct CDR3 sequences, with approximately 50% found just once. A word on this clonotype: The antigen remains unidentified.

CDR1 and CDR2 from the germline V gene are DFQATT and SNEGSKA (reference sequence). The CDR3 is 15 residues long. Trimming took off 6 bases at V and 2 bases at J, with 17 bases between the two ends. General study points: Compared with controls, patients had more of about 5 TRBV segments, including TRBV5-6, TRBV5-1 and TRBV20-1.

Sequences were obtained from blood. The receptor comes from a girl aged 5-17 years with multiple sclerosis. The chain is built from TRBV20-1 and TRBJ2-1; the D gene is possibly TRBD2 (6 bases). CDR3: CSATTRELPYNEQFF. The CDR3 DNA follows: TGCAGTGCCACCACACGGGAGTTGCCCTACAATGAGCAGTTCTTC.